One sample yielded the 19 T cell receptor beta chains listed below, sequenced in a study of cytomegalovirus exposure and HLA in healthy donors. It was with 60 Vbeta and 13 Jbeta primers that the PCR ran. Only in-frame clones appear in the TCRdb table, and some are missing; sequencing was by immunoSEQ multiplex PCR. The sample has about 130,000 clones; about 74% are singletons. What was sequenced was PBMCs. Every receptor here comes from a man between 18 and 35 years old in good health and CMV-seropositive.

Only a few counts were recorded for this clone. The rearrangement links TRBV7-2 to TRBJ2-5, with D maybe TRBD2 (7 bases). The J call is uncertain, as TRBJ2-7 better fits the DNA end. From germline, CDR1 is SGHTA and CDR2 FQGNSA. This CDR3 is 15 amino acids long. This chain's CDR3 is CASSSPGRDNYEQYF. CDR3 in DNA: TGTGCCAGCAGCTCACCGGGGAGGGACAACTACGAGCAGTACTTC.

This chain's CDR3 is CASSYGQGRGETQYF. The CDR3, as DNA: TGTGCCAGCAGTTATGGACAGGGGAGGGGAGAGACCCAGTACTTC. The genes are TRBV6-5 and TRBJ2-5, with 9 positions matching TRBD1. The V and J ends lost 3 bases and 4 bases, in that order; junction bases with no gene match: 6. The CDR3 sequence is 15 residues long. Germline V gene sequence: CDR1 MNHEY, CDR2 SVGAGI.

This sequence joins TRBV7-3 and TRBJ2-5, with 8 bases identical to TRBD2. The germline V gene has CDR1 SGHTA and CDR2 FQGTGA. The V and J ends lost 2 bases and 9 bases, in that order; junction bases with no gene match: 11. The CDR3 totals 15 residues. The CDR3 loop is CASSLDSGGSGAQYF. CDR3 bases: TGTGCCAGCAGCTTAGACAGCGGGGGTTCGGGGGCCCAGTACTTC. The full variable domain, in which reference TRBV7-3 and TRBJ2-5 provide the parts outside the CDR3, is GAGVSQTPSNKVTEKGKYVELRCDPISGHTALYWYRQSLGQGPEFLIYFQGTGAADDSGLPNDRFFAVRPEGSVSTLKIQRTERGDSAVYLCASSLDSGGSGAQYFGPGTRLLVL.

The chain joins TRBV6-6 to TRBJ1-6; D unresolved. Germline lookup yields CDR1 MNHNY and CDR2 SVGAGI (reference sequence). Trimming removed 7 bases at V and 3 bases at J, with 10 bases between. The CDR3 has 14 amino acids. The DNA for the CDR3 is TGTGCCAGCATTGGGCAGAACTATAATTCACCCCTCCACTTT. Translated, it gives CASIGQNYNSPLHF.

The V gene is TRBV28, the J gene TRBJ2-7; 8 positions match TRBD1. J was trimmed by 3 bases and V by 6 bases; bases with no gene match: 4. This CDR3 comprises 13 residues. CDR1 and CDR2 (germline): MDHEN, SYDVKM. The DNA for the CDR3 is TGTGCCAGCAGAGGACAGGGCGGCTACGAGCAGTACTTC. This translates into CASRGQGGYEQYF. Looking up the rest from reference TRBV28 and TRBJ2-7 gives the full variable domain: DVKVTQSSRYLVKRTGEKVFLECVQDMDHENMFWYRQDPGLGLRLIYFSYDVKMKEKGDIPEGYSVSREKKERFSLILESASTNQTSMYLCASRGQGGYEQYFGPGTRLTVT.

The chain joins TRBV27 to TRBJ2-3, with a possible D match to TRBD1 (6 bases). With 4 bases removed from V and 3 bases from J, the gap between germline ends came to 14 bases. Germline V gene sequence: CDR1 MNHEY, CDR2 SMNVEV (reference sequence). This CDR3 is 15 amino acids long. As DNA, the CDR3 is TGTGCCAGCAGTTCTAAGGGGGTCTCTACAGATACGCAGTATTTT. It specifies CASSSKGVSTDTQYF.

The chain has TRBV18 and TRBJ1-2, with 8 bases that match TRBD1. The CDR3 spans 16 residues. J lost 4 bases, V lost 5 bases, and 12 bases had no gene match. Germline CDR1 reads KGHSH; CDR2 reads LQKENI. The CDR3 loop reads CASSNPGQGEGYGYTF. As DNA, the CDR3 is TGTGCCAGCTCAAACCCTGGACAGGGTGAGGGCTATGGCTACACCTTC.

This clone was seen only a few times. The CDR3 DNA is TGTGCCAGCTCACCACTAGACAGTTTTAATTCACCCCTCCACTTT. Translated, it gives CASSPLDSFNSPLHF. V usage is TRBV18 and J usage is TRBJ1-6; D may be TRBD1 (5 bases). The CDR3 loop spans 15 amino acids. The germline V and J ends were trimmed by 1 base and 6 bases, with 10 bases remaining between them. Germline values: CDR1 KGHSH, CDR2 LQKENI.

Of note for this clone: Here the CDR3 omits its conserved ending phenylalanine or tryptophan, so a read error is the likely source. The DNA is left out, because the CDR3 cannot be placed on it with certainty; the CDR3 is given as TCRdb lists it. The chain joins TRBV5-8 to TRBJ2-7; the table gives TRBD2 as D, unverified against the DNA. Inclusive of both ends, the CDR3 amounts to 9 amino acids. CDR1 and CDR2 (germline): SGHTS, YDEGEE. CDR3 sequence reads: CASSLASSL.

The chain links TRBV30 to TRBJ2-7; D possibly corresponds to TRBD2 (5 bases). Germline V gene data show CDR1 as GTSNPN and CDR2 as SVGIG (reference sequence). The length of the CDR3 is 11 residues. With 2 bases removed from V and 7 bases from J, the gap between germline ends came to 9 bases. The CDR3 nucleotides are TGTGCCTGGAGTCTCGGAGGAGAGCAGTACTTC. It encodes CAWSLGGEQYF.

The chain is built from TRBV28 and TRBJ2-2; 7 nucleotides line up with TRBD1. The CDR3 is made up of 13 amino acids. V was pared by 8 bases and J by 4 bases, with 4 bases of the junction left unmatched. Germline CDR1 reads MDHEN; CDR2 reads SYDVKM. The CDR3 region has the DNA TGTGCCAGCGGAGACAGGGCCACCGGGGAGCTGTTTTTT. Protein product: CASGDRATGELFF.

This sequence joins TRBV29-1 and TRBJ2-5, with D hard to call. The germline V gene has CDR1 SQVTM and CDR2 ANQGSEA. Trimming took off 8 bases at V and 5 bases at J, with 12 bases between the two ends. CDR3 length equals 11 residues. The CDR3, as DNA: TGCAGCCAAACCCTCGGGGAGACCCAGTACTTC. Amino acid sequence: CSQTLGETQYF.

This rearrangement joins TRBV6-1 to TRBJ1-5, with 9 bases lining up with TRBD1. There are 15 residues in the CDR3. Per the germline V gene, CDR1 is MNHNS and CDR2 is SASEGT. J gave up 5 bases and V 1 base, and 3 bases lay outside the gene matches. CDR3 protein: CASSEGGQGYQPQHF. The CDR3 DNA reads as TGTGCCAGCAGTGAAGGGGGACAGGGATATCAGCCCCAGCATTTT.

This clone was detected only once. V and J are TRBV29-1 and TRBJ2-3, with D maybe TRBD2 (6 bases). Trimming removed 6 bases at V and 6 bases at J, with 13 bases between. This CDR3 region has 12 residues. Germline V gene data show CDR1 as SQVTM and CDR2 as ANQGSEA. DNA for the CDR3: TGCAGCGTGTCGGAGGGTTCGGATACGCAGTATTTT. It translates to CSVSEGSDTQYF.

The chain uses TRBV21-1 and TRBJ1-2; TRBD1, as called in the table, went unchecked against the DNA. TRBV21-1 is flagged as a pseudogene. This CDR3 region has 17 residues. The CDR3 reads CASSPKAWDRGTSGYTF. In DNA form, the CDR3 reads TGTGCCAGCAGCCCCAAGGCGTGGGACAGGGGTACGTCGGGCTACACCTTC.

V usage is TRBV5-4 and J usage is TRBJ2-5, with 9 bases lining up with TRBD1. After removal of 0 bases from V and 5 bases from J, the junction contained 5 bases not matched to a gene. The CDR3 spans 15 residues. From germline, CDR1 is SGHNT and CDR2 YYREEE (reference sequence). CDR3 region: CASSLATGGRETQYF. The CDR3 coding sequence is TGTGCCAGCAGCTTGGCCACAGGGGGCAGGGAGACCCAGTACTTC.

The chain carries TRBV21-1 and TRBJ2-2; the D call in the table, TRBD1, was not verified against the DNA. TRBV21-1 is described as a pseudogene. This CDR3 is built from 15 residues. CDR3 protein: CASSRDRVKTGELFF. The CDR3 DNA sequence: TGTGCCAGCAGCAGGGACAGGGTGAAAACCGGGGAGCTGTTTTTT.

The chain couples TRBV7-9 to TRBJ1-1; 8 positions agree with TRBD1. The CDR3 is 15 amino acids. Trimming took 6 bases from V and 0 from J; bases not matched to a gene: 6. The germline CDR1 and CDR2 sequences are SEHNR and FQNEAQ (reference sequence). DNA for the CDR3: TGTGCCAGCAGACCCTCGGGACAGGTGAACACTGAAGCTTTCTTT. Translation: CASRPSGQVNTEAFF.

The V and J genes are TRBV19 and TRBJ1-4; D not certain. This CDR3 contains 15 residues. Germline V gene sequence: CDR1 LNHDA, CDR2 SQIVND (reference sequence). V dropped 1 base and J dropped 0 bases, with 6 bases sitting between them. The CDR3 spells CASSIGAATNEKLFF. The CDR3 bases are TGTGCCAGTAGTATAGGGGCTGCAACTAATGAAAAACTGTTTTTT.